This paragraph reports one T cell receptor beta chain. This record comes from a study of blood T cell repertoires in COVID-19. Looking at the study overall: COVID-19 samples from acute and convalescent phases originated in the United States, Italy and Spain.

Those enrolled, adults aged roughly 18 to 95 years, came from about two dozen US areas. Participant reports of clinical history set cohort assignment. In the authors' workflow: Estimated nucleated cell counts came from reference gene primer amplification. Method: immunoSEQ multiplex PCR; TCRdb's copy keeps in-frame clones and lacks some. The V and J calls and the clone size are those of that table, but D and trimming were determined from the DNA. The sample lists about 160,000 clones; roughly 80% were seen once. J gave up 6 bases and V 4 bases, and 8 bases lay outside the gene matches. Germline CDR1 is SGHAT and CDR2 is FQNNGV. CDR3 size: 14 residues.

The receptor was isolated from a middle-aged woman with acute COVID-19. Sequenced: PBMCs or T cells enriched from blood (not recorded which). The rearrangement uses TRBV11-2 and TRBJ1-2; TRBD1 matches 7 bases. The CDR3 nucleotides are TGTGCCAGCAGCTGGATGATACAGGGGAATGGCTACACCTTC. It yields the protein CASSWMIQGNGYTF.